Listed below are T cell receptor beta chains from one sample, sequenced in a study of blood T cell repertoires in COVID-19. The data were produced by immunoSEQ multiplex PCR, yet TCRdb's version contains in-frame clones alone and is incomplete. The sample lists around 200,000 clones; approximately 80% were seen once. The sequencing sample was made of peripheral blood. These receptors were taken from a woman aged 80 or over with acute or convalescent COVID-19. The CDR3 runs from the conserved cysteine through the conserved F or W. A D gene is named only where the DNA matches it firmly. Rows give clone size only sometimes, using once, few, many, or a class for an expanded clone.

size,D,V,J,CDR3,DNA
-,TRBD2,TRBV6-1,TRBJ2-7,CASSEYYTPGTSGSYEQYF,TGTGCCAGCAGTGAATATTACACCCCTGGGACTAGCGGGAGCTACGAGCAGTACTTC
few,TRBD2,TRBV11-2,TRBJ2-7,CASSLPRGDEQYF,TGTGCCAGCAGCCTCCCACGGGGGGACGAGCAGTACTTC
-,TRBD1,TRBV6-5,TRBJ1-1,CASSTGQGGTEAFF,TGTGCCAGCAGTACAGGACAGGGGGGCACTGAAGCTTTCTTT
-,-,TRBV2,TRBJ1-5,CASSEGRNQPQHF,TGTGCCAGCAGTGAGGGGCGCAATCAGCCCCAGCATTTT
once,TRBD1,TRBV11-3,TRBJ1-2,CASSQQGNYGYTF,TGTGCCAGCAGCCAACAGGGGAACTATGGCTACACCTTC
-,TRBD1,TRBV10-3,TRBJ1-5,CATQGNRGNQPQHF,TGTGCCACCCAGGGGAACAGGGGGAATCAGCCCCAGCATTTT
-,-,TRBV30,TRBJ1-2,CAWSRGDYGYTF,TGTGCCTGGAGTAGGGGTGACTATGGCTACACCTTC
-,-,TRBV7-2,TRBJ1-6,CASSLVQYNSPLHF,TGTGCCAGCAGCTTAGTTCAGTATAATTCACCCCTCCACTTT
-,TRBD1,TRBV7-9,TRBJ1-1,CASRHDRAHTEAFF,TGTGCCAGCAGACATGACAGGGCCCACACTGAAGCTTTCTTT
-,TRBD2,TRBV5-1,TRBJ2-7,CASSIGLAGIYEQYF,TGCGCCAGCAGCATTGGACTAGCGGGGATCTACGAGCAGTACTTC
-,-,TRBV30,TRBJ1-1,CAWGLQGNTEAFF,TGTGCCTGGGGTTTACAGGGCAACACTGAAGCTTTCTTT
-,-,TRBV14,TRBJ1-3,CASSPFSGNTIYF,TGTGCCAGCAGCCCGTTCTCTGGAAACACCATATATTTT
few,TRBD2,TRBV19,TRBJ2-1,CASSAPLLAGEYNEQFF,TGTGCCAGTAGTGCACCTCTACTAGCGGGAGAGTACAATGAGCAGTTCTTC
-,-,TRBV9,TRBJ2-7,CASSVAPDSYEQYF,TGTGCCAGCAGCGTAGCTCCAGACTCCTACGAGCAGTACTTC
-,-,TRBV7-8,TRBJ2-7,CASSHDSEQYF,TGTGCCAGCAGCCACGACAGCGAGCAGTACTTC
-,TRBD1,TRBV4-3,TRBJ1-6,CASSQEQGAQSPLHF,TGCGCCAGCAGCCAAGAACAGGGGGCTCAATCACCCCTCCACTTT
-,TRBD1,TRBV5-8,TRBJ1-1,CASSPRDRGNTEAFF,TGTGCCAGCAGCCCTCGGGACAGGGGGAACACTGAAGCTTTCTTT
-,-,TRBV10-1,TRBJ2-7,CASSEEQGYEQYF,TGCGCCAGCAGTGAAGAACAGGGCTACGAGCAGTACTTC
-,-,TRBV11-1,TRBJ1-1,CASSLRVAENTEAFF,TGTGCCAGCAGCCTCCGGGTCGCTGAGAACACTGAAGCTTTCTTT
-,TRBD1,TRBV5-1,TRBJ2-1,CASSTGTGIIRGNEQFF,TGCGCCAGCAGCACCGGGACAGGGATTATTAGAGGGAATGAGCAGTTCTTC
-,TRBD1,TRBV14,TRBJ2-2,CASSHDRGNSANTGELFF,TGTGCCAGCAGCCACGACAGGGGGAATTCGGCGAACACCGGGGAGCTGTTTTTT
-,-,TRBV5-4,TRBJ2-7,CASSLASYEQYF,TGTGCCAGCAGCTTGGCCAGCTACGAGCAGTACTTC
-,TRBD2,TRBV25-1,TRBJ2-1,CASSGFLAGGAYNEQFF,TGTGCCAGCAGTGGGTTCTTAGCGGGGGGGGCCTACAATGAGCAGTTCTTC
-,TRBD2,TRBV28,TRBJ2-2,CASSWALGLGTGELFF,TGTGCCAGCAGCTGGGCCCTGGGACTAGGGACCGGGGAGCTGTTTTTT
few,-,TRBV15,TRBJ2-7,CATSRDSGSGTYEQYF,TGTGCCACCAGCAGAGATTCGGGGAGTGGGACCTACGAGCAGTACTTC
-,TRBD1,TRBV10-3,TRBJ1-2,CAISADREVNGYTF,TGTGCCATCAGTGCGGACAGGGAGGTTAACGGCTACACCTTC
medium-sized,-,TRBV19,TRBJ1-5,CASSGPGNQPQHF,TGTGCCAGTAGTGGGCCTGGCAATCAGCCCCAGCATTTT
-,-,TRBV11-2,TRBJ1-4,CASSVQGTNEKLFF,TGTGCCAGCAGCGTGCAGGGAACTAATGAAAAACTGTTTTTT
-,TRBD2,TRBV19,TRBJ2-1,CASSEKREKQFF,TGTGCCAGTAGCGAAAAGCGGGAGAAGCAGTTCTTC
-,-,TRBV7-3,TRBJ1-4,CASSLFRARALFEKLFF,TGTGCCAGCAGCTTATTCAGGGCCCGGGCCCTGTTTGAAAAACTGTTTTTT
-,TRBD1,TRBV29-1,TRBJ1-1,CSVQQGGGTEAFF,TGCAGCGTTCAACAGGGGGGAGGGACTGAAGCTTTCTTT
-,-,TRBV18,TRBJ2-7,CASSPSDYAYEQYF,TGTGCCAGCTCACCTTCCGACTATGCGTACGAGCAGTACTTC
-,-,TRBV15,TRBJ1-5,CATRNPQGGIGNQPQHF,TGTGCCACCCGAAACCCGCAGGGTGGCATAGGCAATCAGCCCCAGCATTTT
once,TRBD2,TRBV6-5,TRBJ2-1,CASSATSGLYNEQFF,TGTGCCAGCAGCGCGACTAGCGGGCTGTACAATGAGCAGTTCTTC
few,-,TRBV5-8,TRBJ1-1,CASRFRDKAFF,TGTGCCAGCAGGTTCCGGGACAAAGCTTTCTTT
-,-,TRBV27,TRBJ1-1,CASSLIRIQGVVDTEAFF,TGTGCCAGCAGTTTAATCCGCATACAGGGAGTGGTTGACACTGAAGCTTTCTTT
-,-,TRBV19,TRBJ1-6,CASSMGHLNSPLHF,TGTGCCAGTAGTATGGGGCACCTTAATTCACCCCTCCACTTT